This entry features one T cell receptor beta chain sequence. The antigen remains undetermined. The data derive from a study of cytomegalovirus exposure and HLA in healthy donors. Study-wide results and limits: The listing of about 150 TCR beta chains classed them as cytomegalovirus-associated.

V was trimmed by 3 bases and J by 5 bases, leaving 11 bases between them. Per the germline V gene, CDR1 is MGHRA and CDR2 is YSYEKL. This CDR3 spans 14 amino acids. Researchers ran the PCR with 60 Vbeta and 13 Jbeta primers. Clones were sequenced by immunoSEQ multiplex PCR, and TCRdb holds only the in-frame ones, with some missing. The table for this sample gives around 65,000 clones. This chain connects TRBV4-1 to TRBJ2-1; D may be TRBD1 (5 bases). The sequence came from a boy younger than 18 in good health and CMV-seronegative. The sequenced sample consisted of PBMCs. CDR3 loop: CASSHPGFHNEQFF. The DNA for the CDR3 is TGCGCCAGCAGCCACCCAGGGTTCCACAATGAGCAGTTCTTC.